This T cell receptor (beta chain) emerged from a study of cytomegalovirus exposure and HLA in healthy donors. Study-level results: The authors enumerated around 150 TCR beta chains as linked to cytomegalovirus. Researchers reportedly found TCR beta sequences accurately predicted most subjects' HLA-A and HLA-B alleles. For most TCR beta V segments, an earlier analysis put the productive rate at about 87% or about 30% of the time.

With regard to this clone: The antigen is undetermined.

Trimming stripped 0 bases from V and 6 bases from J, with 14 bases between. The CDR3 is made up of 15 amino acids. Germline CDR1 SGDLS, CDR2 YYNGEE. PCR employed 60 Vbeta and 13 Jbeta primers. How the authors handled the data: A follow-up analysis tallied tens of millions of unique TCR beta chains, 8.5 million to 14 million shared. Using immunoSEQ multiplex PCR, the repertoire was profiled, and TCRdb retains in-frame clones only, with some absent. The V and J calls and the clone size are those of that table, but D and trimming were determined from the DNA. The listing contains under 200,000 clones. The chain is built from TRBV9 and TRBJ2-3; weak D call: TRBD2 (7 bases). The specimen was PBMCs. This TCR came from a young woman in good health and CMV-seropositive. CDR3 sequence (DNA): TGTGCCAGCAGCGTAGAGGGGGGGTTCTGGGATACGCAGTATTTT. Amino acid sequence: CASSVEGGFWDTQYF.